This T cell receptor beta chain was observed in a study of T cells in Graves' hyperthyroidism and ophthalmopathy. With 4 bases clipped from V and 2 bases from J, the junction kept 10 bases outside the gene matches. The CDR3 contains 16 residues. The V gene's germline CDR1 is GTSNPN and CDR2 SVGIG (reference sequence). The study's findings and limits: Within blood appeared most thyroid clonotypes that had expanded above 0.001. From stable hyperthyroidism, ophthalmopathy was set apart by a 13 V-J model.

Diagnoses were established using clinical symptoms, serum thyroxine and TRAb, thyroid ultrasound and orbital computed tomography. Authors of the study amplified TCR beta CDR3 regions from RNA transcripts. In the first-round RT-PCR of the TCR CDR3, the HTBI primer set was used. TCRdb analysed the multiplex PCR reads with MiXCR anew, one entry per CDR3 protein. The sample consists of more than 450,000 distinct CDR3 sequences, around 15% of them appearing once. This clonotype was seen many times. The antigen is not known. The sequence derives from a woman between 35 and 50 years old with Graves' hyperthyroidism. The chain joins TRBV30 to TRBJ1-1, with 10 bases aligning to TRBD1. Sequenced sample: blood. The CDR3 DNA sequence: TGTGCCTGGAAATACGGGACAGGGGTCATCAACACTGAAGCTTTCTTT. It specifies CAWKYGTGVINTEAFF. The full variable domain, completed using reference TRBV30 and TRBJ1-1, is SQTIHQWPATLVQPVGSPLSLECTVEGTSNPNLYWYRQAAGRGLQLLFYSVGIGQISSEVPQNLSASRPQDRQFILSSKKLLLSDSGFYLCAWKYGTGVINTEAFFGQGTRLTVV.